These T cell receptor beta chains were read from a single sample in a study of T cell changes during pregnancy in multiple sclerosis. Data came from immunoSEQ multiplex PCR; TCRdb stores just in-frame clones and leaves some out. This sample yields 50,000 to 70,000 clones, of which roughly 90% are seen a single time; about 1.5% belongs to the top ten. The source material was peripheral blood, sampled in the second trimester of pregnancy. Receptors originate from a female donor with multiple sclerosis, enrolled in a pregnancy study. Both conserved end residues are part of each CDR3. A D gene is named only where the DNA matches it firmly. Some rows have no size entry. The others give once, few or many, or a class for an expanded clone.

v_call: TRBV29-1; j_call: TRBJ1-2; clone_size: NA; d_call: TRBD1; cdr3_nt: TGCAGCACCCCGGGACAGGGGGCGAGCTACACCTTC; cdr3_aa: CSTPGQGASYTF
v_call: TRBV27; j_call: TRBJ2-3; clone_size: once; d_call: NA; cdr3_nt: TGTGCCAGCAGTCCTTGGGAGTTAGGAGATACGCAGTATTTT; cdr3_aa: CASSPWELGDTQYF
v_call: TRBV14; j_call: TRBJ1-3; clone_size: NA; d_call: NA; cdr3_nt: TGTGCCAGCAGCCACGCGTCCACAGTCGCCTCTGGAAACACCATATATTTT; cdr3_aa: CASSHASTVASGNTIYF
v_call: TRBV7-2; j_call: TRBJ1-4; clone_size: NA; d_call: TRBD1; cdr3_nt: TGTGCCAGCAGCCCCGGACAGGCTAATGAAAAACTGTTTTTT; cdr3_aa: CASSPGQANEKLFF
v_call: TRBV6-1; j_call: TRBJ2-7; clone_size: NA; d_call: NA; cdr3_nt: TGTGCCAGCAGTGACATGCCCGGGGGCTACGAGCAGTACTTC; cdr3_aa: CASSDMPGGYEQYF
v_call: TRBV4-2; j_call: TRBJ2-7; clone_size: few; d_call: TRBD2; cdr3_nt: TGTGCCAGCAGCCAGGGGACTAGCGGGGTATCCTACGAGCAGTACTTC; cdr3_aa: CASSQGTSGVSYEQYF
v_call: TRBV6-5; j_call: TRBJ1-5; clone_size: NA; d_call: NA; cdr3_nt: TGTGCCAGCAGTTACTCGACAGGAGGTCAGCCCCAGCATTTT; cdr3_aa: CASSYSTGGQPQHF
v_call: TRBV10-3; j_call: TRBJ1-2; clone_size: NA; d_call: NA; cdr3_nt: TGTGCCATCAGTGATCCACGTCCGGACTATGGCTACACCTTC; cdr3_aa: CAISDPRPDYGYTF
v_call: TRBV6-1; j_call: TRBJ2-3; clone_size: NA; d_call: NA; cdr3_nt: TGTGCCAGCAGTGAAGCCCGTCGAGCAGATACGCAGTATTTT; cdr3_aa: CASSEARRADTQYF
v_call: TRBV5-1; j_call: TRBJ1-3; clone_size: once; d_call: NA; cdr3_nt: TGCGCCAGCAGCTTGGCGTTCGGGGGATCTGGAAACACCATATATTTT; cdr3_aa: CASSLAFGGSGNTIYF
v_call: TRBV4-3; j_call: TRBJ2-3; clone_size: NA; d_call: TRBD1; cdr3_nt: TGCGCCAGCAGCCAAGGGGGACAGGGGGTCCGTGGCACAGATACGCAGTATTTT; cdr3_aa: CASSQGGQGVRGTDTQYF
v_call: TRBV18; j_call: TRBJ1-5; clone_size: NA; d_call: NA; cdr3_nt: TGTGCCAGCTCACCTCTGGAGCACAATCAGCCCCAGCATTTT; cdr3_aa: CASSPLEHNQPQHF
v_call: TRBV6-1; j_call: TRBJ1-3; clone_size: few; d_call: NA; cdr3_nt: TGTGCCAGCAGTCAAGGGACTCCGGGCCTCTCTGGAAACACCATATATTTT; cdr3_aa: CASSQGTPGLSGNTIYF
v_call: TRBV6-5; j_call: TRBJ1-1; clone_size: NA; d_call: NA; cdr3_nt: TGTGCCAGTCCGAAGGGGGGGCCTGATGAAGCTTTCTTT; cdr3_aa: CASPKGGPDEAFF
v_call: TRBV10-3; j_call: TRBJ2-7; clone_size: NA; d_call: TRBD2; cdr3_nt: TGTGCCATCAGCGACCGGGACTACTCCTACGAGCAGTACTTC; cdr3_aa: CAISDRDYSYEQYF
v_call: TRBV14; j_call: TRBJ2-7; clone_size: NA; d_call: TRBD2; cdr3_nt: TGTGCCAGCAGCCAAGACCCGGGACTAGCTTACGAGCAGTACTTC; cdr3_aa: CASSQDPGLAYEQYF
v_call: TRBV11-3; j_call: TRBJ2-5; clone_size: NA; d_call: TRBD1; cdr3_nt: TGTGCCAGCAGCTCTGACAGGGGAGAGACCCAGTACTTC; cdr3_aa: CASSSDRGETQYF
v_call: TRBV6-1; j_call: TRBJ1-2; clone_size: NA; d_call: NA; cdr3_nt: TGTGCCAGCAGTGAAGTTTGGAGACAGAACTATGGCTACACCTTC; cdr3_aa: CASSEVWRQNYGYTF
v_call: TRBV6-5; j_call: TRBJ2-3; clone_size: NA; d_call: TRBD2; cdr3_nt: TGTGCCAGCAGTTACTCCGGGACTAGCATTGGGTCGCAGTATTTT; cdr3_aa: CASSYSGTSIGSQYF
v_call: TRBV5-4; j_call: TRBJ2-7; clone_size: NA; d_call: TRBD2; cdr3_nt: TGTGCCAGCAGCTTCGGGAGGGGCGAGCAGTACTTC; cdr3_aa: CASSFGRGEQYF
v_call: TRBV10-2; j_call: TRBJ2-4; clone_size: NA; d_call: NA; cdr3_nt: TGCGCCAGCAGCATGAAGGGGTCATTTCAGTACTTC; cdr3_aa: CASSMKGSFQYF
v_call: TRBV5-5; j_call: TRBJ1-1; clone_size: NA; d_call: NA; cdr3_nt: TGTGCCAGCAGCCCCGGGGAGAACACTGAAGCTTTCTTT; cdr3_aa: CASSPGENTEAFF
v_call: TRBV25-1; j_call: TRBJ2-7; clone_size: NA; d_call: TRBD2; cdr3_nt: TGTGCCAGCAGTGCCCCCCGACTAGCGGGACCCTTTTCCTACGAGCAGTACTTC; cdr3_aa: CASSAPRLAGPFSYEQYF
v_call: TRBV6-5; j_call: TRBJ2-2; clone_size: NA; d_call: NA; cdr3_nt: TGTGCCAGCAGTACGGACACTAACACCGGGGAGCTGTTTTTT; cdr3_aa: CASSTDTNTGELFF
v_call: TRBV19; j_call: TRBJ2-7; clone_size: NA; d_call: TRBD2; cdr3_nt: TGTGCCAGTAGTACGTGGAGCACTAGCGGGAGGTACGAGCAGTACTTC; cdr3_aa: CASSTWSTSGRYEQYF
v_call: TRBV5-4; j_call: TRBJ2-3; clone_size: NA; d_call: TRBD2; cdr3_nt: TGTGCCAGCAGCTTGTGGCTAGCGGGAGGGGTTACAGATACGCAGTATTTT; cdr3_aa: CASSLWLAGGVTDTQYF
v_call: TRBV11-2; j_call: TRBJ1-3; clone_size: NA; d_call: NA; cdr3_nt: TGTGCCAGCAGCTTAGCCGGGATTCGTGGAAACACCATATATTTT; cdr3_aa: CASSLAGIRGNTIYF
v_call: TRBV11-2; j_call: TRBJ2-1; clone_size: NA; d_call: TRBD2; cdr3_nt: TGTGCCAGCAGCCCAGGACTAGCGGGGTCCAATGAGCAGTTCTTC; cdr3_aa: CASSPGLAGSNEQFF
v_call: TRBV28; j_call: TRBJ2-7; clone_size: NA; d_call: TRBD1; cdr3_nt: TGTGCCAGCAGTTTATGGGCCGGGACAGGGGGATCCGAGCAGTACTTC; cdr3_aa: CASSLWAGTGGSEQYF
v_call: TRBV7-6; j_call: TRBJ1-2; clone_size: once; d_call: NA; cdr3_nt: TGTGCCAGCAGCGAAACCACAGGGTTGGGCGGCTACACCTTC; cdr3_aa: CASSETTGLGGYTF
v_call: TRBV2; j_call: TRBJ2-7; clone_size: NA; d_call: NA; cdr3_nt: TGTGCCAGCAGTCCAGGGTTTTCCTACGAGCAGTACTTC; cdr3_aa: CASSPGFSYEQYF
v_call: TRBV5-1; j_call: TRBJ2-7; clone_size: NA; d_call: TRBD1; cdr3_nt: TGCGCCAGCAGCAGGGGACAGCCTTACGAGCAGTACTTC; cdr3_aa: CASSRGQPYEQYF
v_call: TRBV2; j_call: TRBJ1-5; clone_size: NA; d_call: TRBD1; cdr3_nt: TGTGCCAGCAGCCGGGACAGGGACAATCAGCCCCAGCATTTT; cdr3_aa: CASSRDRDNQPQHF
v_call: TRBV2; j_call: TRBJ1-1; clone_size: once; d_call: NA; cdr3_nt: TGTGCCAGCAGTGTGGCGGGTACTGAAGCTTTCTTT; cdr3_aa: CASSVAGTEAFF
v_call: TRBV5-4; j_call: TRBJ2-6; clone_size: NA; d_call: NA; cdr3_nt: TGTGCCAGCAGTCCTGACAGTTCTGGGGCCAACGTCCTGACTTTC; cdr3_aa: CASSPDSSGANVLTF
v_call: TRBV14; j_call: TRBJ2-5; clone_size: NA; d_call: NA; cdr3_nt: TGTGCCAGCAGCCAAGATCAGAGCGCGTGGGAGACCCAGTACTTC; cdr3_aa: CASSQDQSAWETQYF
v_call: TRBV29-1; j_call: TRBJ2-7; clone_size: once; d_call: NA; cdr3_nt: TGCAGCGTTGAAGACCCGGATGAGGGAAACAGCTACGAGCAGTACTTC; cdr3_aa: CSVEDPDEGNSYEQYF
v_call: TRBV10-1; j_call: TRBJ2-1; clone_size: NA; d_call: TRBD2; cdr3_nt: TGCGCCAGCAGTAGGACTAGCCGCTCCTCCTACAATGAGCAGTTCTTC; cdr3_aa: CASSRTSRSSYNEQFF
v_call: TRBV11-2; j_call: TRBJ2-1; clone_size: NA; d_call: NA; cdr3_nt: TGTGCCAGCAGGGCAAGCACAGGGCACAATGAGCAGTTCTTC; cdr3_aa: CASRASTGHNEQFF